This T cell receptor (beta chain) was recorded in a study of patients and donors after allogeneic stem cell transplantation. This clonotype showed up many times. CDR3 length: 15 amino acids. V dropped 2 bases and J dropped 4 bases, with 14 bases sitting between them. TCRdb used MiXCR to reprocess the RT-PCR reads, holding one entry per CDR3 protein. In the table there are around 82,000 distinct CDR3 sequences, less than 5% of which are singletons. The rearrangement uses TRBV12-3 or TRBV12-4 and TRBJ2-5; TRBD2 is a possible D gene (6 bases). The sample was blood, either unsorted or a sorted T cell fraction (not recorded which). This TCR was recovered from a human donor who was either an allogeneic HSCT recipient or a stem cell or donor lymphocyte infusion donor (not recorded which). It is not recorded whose cells these are; they may come from a transplant donor. The CDR3 here is CASSLIGGTRETQYF. The DNA for the CDR3 is TGTGCCAGCAGTTTAATTGGGGGGACGAGAGAGACCCAGTACTTC.